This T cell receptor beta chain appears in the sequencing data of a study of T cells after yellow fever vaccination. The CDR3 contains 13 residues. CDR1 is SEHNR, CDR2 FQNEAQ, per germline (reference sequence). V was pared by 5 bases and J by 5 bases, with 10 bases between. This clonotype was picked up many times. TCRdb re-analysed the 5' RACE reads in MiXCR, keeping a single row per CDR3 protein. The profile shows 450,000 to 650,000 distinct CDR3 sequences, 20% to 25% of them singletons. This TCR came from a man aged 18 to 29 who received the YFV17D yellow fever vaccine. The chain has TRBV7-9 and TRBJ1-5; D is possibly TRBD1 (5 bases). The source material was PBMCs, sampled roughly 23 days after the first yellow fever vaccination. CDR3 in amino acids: CASSQDNYQPQHF. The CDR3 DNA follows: TGTGCCAGCAGCCAGGACAATTATCAGCCCCAGCATTTT.